These 11 T cell receptor beta chains originate from one sample sequenced in a study of Tregs in tolerant kidney transplant recipients. TCRdb's copy holds only in-frame clones and misses some; the assay was immunoSEQ multiplex PCR. The data contain about 68,000 clones, about four fifths of them singletons. Sequences were obtained from CD4+ T cells from blood. These receptors were obtained from a human donor in good health.

The rearrangement links TRBV2 to TRBJ1-1; D is perhaps TRBD1 (5 bases). The CDR3 spans 15 residues. The V end lost 8 bases, the J end lost 6 bases, and 22 bases lay between the germline ends. In germline, CDR1 is SNHLY, CDR2 FYNNEI. The CDR3 region is CASDTKHGGRAEAFF. The CDR3 nucleotides are TGTGCCAGCGATACAAAACACGGGGGACGCGCTGAAGCTTTCTTT.

As DNA, the CDR3 is TGTGCCAGCAGTGATGGCGCGGGGGGCCTACTTAATGAGCAGTTCTTC. It yields the protein CASSDGAGGLLNEQFF. The gene calls are TRBV2 and TRBJ2-1; 8 bases align to TRBD2. Germline loops: CDR1 SNHLY, CDR2 FYNNEI. This CDR3 is built from 16 residues. V lost 3 bases, J lost 7 bases, and 11 bases stayed unmatched.

V gene TRBV7-9 combines with J gene TRBJ2-7; 7 bases align to TRBD1. The CDR3 consists of 16 residues. V lost 0 bases and J lost 0; bases outside the gene matches: 5. CDR1 is SEHNR and CDR2 is FQNEAQ in the germline V gene (reference sequence). In DNA form, the CDR3 reads TGTGCCAGCAGCTTAGCGAGGGGGCGCAGCTCCTACGAGCAGTACTTC. This translates into CASSLARGRSSYEQYF.

As concerns this clone: The sample has other DNA sequences that encode this CDR3 too. CDR3 nucleotide sequence: TGTGCCAGCAGCCTTAATAGCAATCAGCCCCAGCATTTT. This translates into CASSLNSNQPQHF. V and J are TRBV7-9 and TRBJ1-5; no firm D call. V shed 5 bases and J shed 0 bases, with 5 bases lying between them. Germline lookup yields CDR1 SEHNR and CDR2 FQNEAQ (reference sequence). The CDR3 is 13 amino acids.

The chain couples TRBV7-9 to TRBJ1-3; D call uncertain. From germline, CDR1 is SEHNR and CDR2 FQNEAQ (reference sequence). The V end lost 4 bases, the J end lost 0 bases, and 19 bases lay between the germline ends. CDR3 length equals 18 residues. The DNA for the CDR3 is TGTGCCAGCAGCTCCTCCCGGGGTGGGTCGTACTCTGGAAACACCATATATTTT. It yields the protein CASSSSRGGSYSGNTIYF.

The chain has TRBV4-2 and TRBJ2-7; D is possibly TRBD2 (6 bases). The length of the CDR3 is 14 residues. With 4 bases removed from V and 3 bases from J, the gap between germline ends came to 13 bases. CDR1 is LGHNA, CDR2 YNFKEQ, per germline. The CDR3 DNA sequence: TGTGCCAGCAGCCGGGAATCGGGGGACTACGAGCAGTACTTC. Translating gives CASSRESGDYEQYF.

The gene calls are TRBV5-6 and TRBJ2-5; D might be TRBD2 (6 bases). V was clipped by 5 bases and J by 5 bases, with 13 bases between them. Per germline, CDR1 SGHDT and CDR2 YYEEEE. This CDR3 spans 13 amino acids. CDR3 in amino acids: CASSSLAPETQYF. The CDR3 DNA follows: TGTGCCAGCAGTTCACTAGCTCCCGAGACCCAGTACTTC.

This clone appeared once. The V call is TRBV9, the J call TRBJ2-6; 7 nucleotides line up with TRBD1. Germline CDR1 is SGDLS and CDR2 is YYNGEE. The CDR3 is 18 residues long. V lost 0 bases to trimming and J lost 4 bases; unmatched junction nucleotides: 10. The CDR3 sequence: CASSVAPTGRGGANVLTF. As DNA, the CDR3 is TGTGCCAGCAGCGTAGCCCCGACAGGGCGAGGGGGGGCCAACGTCCTGACTTTC.

The CDR3 nucleotides are TGCGCCAGCAGCCAGGGAGCGGGGGGGATCTACGAGCAGTACTTC. Its translation is CASSQGAGGIYEQYF. The rearrangement links TRBV4-3 to TRBJ2-7; 10 nucleotides line up with TRBD2. Germline assignment: CDR1 LGHNA and CDR2 YSLEER. CDR3 length equals 15 residues. V lost 3 bases to trimming and J lost 3 bases; unmatched junction nucleotides: 5.

The chain joins TRBV2 to TRBJ2-5; D not certain. V was cut by 7 bases and J by 2 bases, with 11 bases left in between. The CDR3 loop spans 13 amino acids. Germline V gene data show CDR1 as SNHLY and CDR2 as FYNNEI. The CDR3 DNA reads TGTGCCAGCACTCGGACCACTCAAGAGACCCAGTACTTC. This sequence encodes CASTRTTQETQYF.

J is TRBJ2-2 and V is TRBV11-1; D uncertain. This CDR3 comprises 17 residues. Trimming removed 5 bases at V and 0 bases at J, with 16 bases between. Germline assignment: CDR1 SGHAT and CDR2 FQDESV (reference sequence). The CDR3 here is CASSPKERPANTGELFF. The CDR3, as DNA: TGTGCCAGCAGCCCAAAGGAGCGCCCCGCGAACACCGGGGAGCTGTTTTTT.